Listed below are T cell receptor beta chains from one sample, sequenced in a study of CD8 T cells in Susac syndrome. TCRdb reprocessed the immunoSEQ multiplex PCR reads via MiXCR and lists one record per CDR3 protein. The sample carries more than 150,000 distinct CDR3 sequences, around 95% recorded once. The sample was CD4+ T cells from PBMCs. These receptors were obtained from a human donor with Susac syndrome. The CDR3 runs from the conserved cysteine through the conserved F or W. A D gene is named only where the DNA matches it firmly. The size entry is marked missing in some rows and otherwise reads once, few, many or a size class.

D: TRBD2; J: TRBJ2-3; size: -; V: TRBV30; DNA: TGTGCCTGGAGTGGGGCCAGCGGGATTTCAAGTACGCAGTATTTT; CDR3: CAWSGASGISSTQYF
D: TRBD2; J: TRBJ2-3; size: -; V: TRBV5-4; DNA: TGTGCCAGCAGCTTGGCCCATCTCGGACGGGAGGTCAGGGATACGCAGTATTTT; CDR3: CASSLAHLGREVRDTQYF
D: TRBD2; J: TRBJ2-5; size: -; V: TRBV5-1; DNA: TGCGCCAGCAGCTACCCGTCAGCGGGAGTGGAGACCCAGTACTTC; CDR3: CASSYPSAGVETQYF
D: -; J: TRBJ2-7; size: -; V: TRBV27; DNA: TGTGCCGGCAAAGGGTCCTACGAGCAGTACTTC; CDR3: CAGKGSYEQYF
D: -; J: TRBJ2-5; size: -; V: TRBV12-3/TRBV12-4; DNA: TGTGCCAGCAGTCCCCACTTCGGCGGGGAGACCCAGTACTTC; CDR3: CASSPHFGGETQYF
D: -; J: TRBJ1-3; size: once; V: TRBV10-3; DNA: TGTGCCATCAGTGAGTCTGGGACGGGAAACACCATATATTTT; CDR3: CAISESGTGNTIYF
D: -; J: TRBJ2-5; size: -; V: TRBV29-1; DNA: TGCAGCGTTGAGGGTGGGAGCGGAGGTTACCAAGAGACCCAGTACTTC; CDR3: CSVEGGSGGYQETQYF
D: TRBD2; J: TRBJ2-7; size: -; V: TRBV20-1; DNA: TGCAGTGCTAGATTAAGCGGGGTGCATATCAGCGAGCAGTACTTC; CDR3: CSARLSGVHISEQYF
D: -; J: TRBJ1-1; size: -; V: TRBV25-1; DNA: TGTGCCAGCAGGGCGGGGGGGACCTTGGCGGAAGCTTTCTTT; CDR3: CASRAGGTLAEAFF
D: -; J: TRBJ2-3; size: -; V: TRBV10-3; DNA: TGTGCCATCAGGCCGAACGTCAGCACAGATACGCAGTATTTT; CDR3: CAIRPNVSTDTQYF
D: -; J: TRBJ2-7; size: -; V: TRBV20-1; DNA: TGCAGTGCTATTTGGCGGAGCTCCTACGAGCAGTACTTC; CDR3: CSAIWRSSYEQYF
D: -; J: TRBJ2-5; size: -; V: TRBV29-1; DNA: TGCAGCATTGGGGTCCCCCGGTCATGGTCCTTCCAAGAGACCCAGTACTTC; CDR3: CSIGVPRSWSFQETQYF
D: -; J: TRBJ1-1; size: -; V: TRBV7-8; DNA: TGTGCCAGCAGCAAGATGGCCCTGGACAAGAACACTGAAGCTTTCTTT; CDR3: CASSKMALDKNTEAFF
D: -; J: TRBJ2-1; size: -; V: TRBV4-3; DNA: TGCGCCAGCAGCCAAGTACCGAACAATGAGCAGTTCTTC; CDR3: CASSQVPNNEQFF
D: -; J: TRBJ1-3; size: -; V: TRBV29-1; DNA: TGCAGCGTTTCGGGCGCGGAAAACACCATATATTTT; CDR3: CSVSGAENTIYF
D: TRBD1; J: TRBJ2-4; size: once; V: TRBV29-1; DNA: TGCAGCGTTAGGACAGGGGGCGAGGGGGCTCAGTACTTC; CDR3: CSVRTGGEGAQYF
D: -; J: TRBJ2-3; size: -; V: TRBV29-1; DNA: TGCAGCGTCCACCAGACAGGGAGGAGGACAGATACGCAGTATTTT; CDR3: CSVHQTGRRTDTQYF
D: TRBD2; J: TRBJ2-2; size: -; V: TRBV28; DNA: TGTGCCAGCAGTTTCGGTAGACTTCGCGGGAGGCGCAACACCGGGGAGCTGTTTTTT; CDR3: CASSFGRLRGRRNTGELFF
D: TRBD1; J: TRBJ1-2; size: -; V: TRBV9; DNA: TGTGCCAGCAGCCCTCGACAGGGGTTTAACTATGGCTACACCTTC; CDR3: CASSPRQGFNYGYTF
D: TRBD2; J: TRBJ2-7; size: -; V: TRBV20-1; DNA: TGCAGTGCTGGGACTAGCGGGATAAACGAGCAGTACTTC; CDR3: CSAGTSGINEQYF